Each of the 21 T cell receptor beta chains below was sequenced from the same sample in a study of CD8 T cells in Susac syndrome. Random hexamers were used to reverse transcribe roughly 0.5 to 1 ug of RNA. One entry per CDR3 protein results from TCRdb running MiXCR on the immunoSEQ multiplex PCR reads. The data hold roughly 120,000 distinct CDR3 sequences, with around 94% observed a single time. Sequencing used CD4+ T cells from PBMCs. All receptors come from a human donor with multiple sclerosis.

V gene TRBV7-2 combines with J gene TRBJ2-2; D is uncertain. Germline V gene data show CDR1 as SGHTA and CDR2 as FQGNSA. Trimming cost V 2 bases and J 1 base, with 8 bases left between them. The CDR3 totals 15 residues. Here the CDR3 reads CASSLFSGNTGELFF. In nucleotides, the CDR3 is TGTGCCAGCAGCTTATTTTCAGGGAACACCGGGGAGCTGTTTTTT. Full variable domain (remainder filled in from reference TRBV7-2 and TRBJ2-2): GAGVSQSPSNKVTEKGKDVELRCDPISGHTALYWYRQSLGQGLEFLIYFQGNSAPDKSGLPSDRFSAERTGGSVSTLTIQRTQQEDSAVYLCASSLFSGNTGELFFGEGSRLTVL.

The rearrangement uses TRBV6-1 and TRBJ1-2; 11 bases map to TRBD1. The CDR3 is 14 amino acids. The V gene end was trimmed by 5 bases and the J gene end by 8 bases; junction bases not matched to a gene: 7. Germline-derived CDR1 and CDR2 are MNHNS and SASEGT. CDR3 bases: TGTGCCAGCAGTACGGACAGGGGGCGAGGAGGCTACACCTTC. Encoded protein: CASSTDRGRGGYTF.

The chain uses TRBV6-5 and TRBJ2-5, with TRBD1 identical over 8 bases. CDR3 size: 16 residues. Germline V gene data show CDR1 as MNHEY and CDR2 as SVGAGI. V lost 0 bases and J lost 5; bases outside the gene matches: 8. CDR3 sequence reads: CASSYSNQGARETQYF. The DNA of the CDR3 is TGTGCCAGCAGTTACTCGAACCAGGGGGCAAGGGAGACCCAGTACTTC.

The chain carries TRBV20-1 and TRBJ2-3, with D possibly matching TRBD2 (6 bases). The germline V gene encodes CDR1 DFQATT and CDR2 SNEGSKA (reference sequence). V lost 6 bases and J 2 bases, leaving 12 bases between the germline ends. The CDR3 covers 13 residues. As DNA, the CDR3 is TGCAGTGCCTTGCGGGGCACCACAGATACGCAGTATTTT. Its translation: CSALRGTTDTQYF.

V is TRBV7-2 and J is TRBJ2-1, with a weak D call TRBD2 (6 bases). Trimming stripped 7 bases from V and 8 bases from J, with 18 bases between. Germline values: CDR1 SGHTA, CDR2 FQGNSA. The length of the CDR3 is 14 residues. The CDR3 is CASMLRDSAYEQFF. CDR3 DNA sequence: TGTGCCAGCATGCTCCGGGACTCTGCCTATGAGCAGTTCTTC.

The chain employs TRBV29-1 and TRBJ2-7; tentatively, D is TRBD1 (7 bases). Trimming took 4 bases from V and 2 from J, leaving 12 bases between them. From germline, CDR1 is SQVTM and CDR2 ANQGSEA. This CDR3 is built from 13 residues. This CDR3 reads CSVGTGGTYEQYF. The CDR3 bases are TGCAGCGTTGGGACAGGAGGGACCTACGAGCAGTACTTC.

The V call is TRBV5-1, the J call TRBJ2-5, with 10 bases identical to TRBD1. The germline V gene encodes CDR1 SGHRS and CDR2 YFSETQ. This CDR3 spans 17 amino acids. Trimming took 0 bases from V and 4 from J; bases not matched to a gene: 9. This CDR3 reads CASSLAATGGGTETQYF. CDR3 coding DNA: TGCGCCAGCAGCTTGGCCGCGACAGGGGGCGGGACAGAGACCCAGTACTTC.

V usage is TRBV7-2 and J usage is TRBJ1-2; no firm D call. In germline, CDR1 is SGHTA, CDR2 FQGNSA. V was trimmed by 1 base and J by 6 bases, leaving 6 bases between them. The CDR3 is 12 amino acids. CDR3 sequence reads: CASSLEGDGYTF. The DNA for the CDR3 is TGTGCCAGCAGCTTAGAAGGCGATGGCTACACCTTC.

CDR3 sequence: CSARPGGGTYEQYF. The CDR3 DNA is TGCAGTGCTAGACCCGGCGGGGGGACCTACGAGCAGTACTTC. This chain joins TRBV20-1 and TRBJ2-7; 8 bases map to TRBD2. Germline V gene data show CDR1 as DFQATT and CDR2 as SNEGSKA (reference sequence). The CDR3 length is 14 residues. Unmatched junction bases numbered 5, after V lost 2 bases and J lost 2 bases.

The genes are TRBV15 and TRBJ2-1; D remains ambiguous. The CDR3 runs 13 residues. The V gene's germline CDR1 is LNHNV and CDR2 YYDKDF (reference sequence). V was pared by 0 bases and J by 8 bases, with 8 bases between. CDR3 sequence reads: CATSREIRDEQFF. The DNA of the CDR3 is TGTGCCACCAGCAGAGAAATTAGGGATGAGCAGTTCTTC.

V is TRBV10-3 and J is TRBJ2-7, with 13 bases fitting TRBD2. The CDR3 length is 15 residues. V was clipped by 2 bases and J by 2 bases; unmatched bases: 0. CDR1 and CDR2 (germline): ENHRY, SYGVKD. Here the CDR3 DNA reads TGTGCCATCAGTGAGGGGACTAGCGGGGCCTACGAGCAGTACTTC. Protein product: CAISEGTSGAYEQYF.

The rearrangement links TRBV20-1 to TRBJ2-3; the match to TRBD1 covers 9 bases. Germline V lookup: CDR1 DFQATT, CDR2 SNEGSKA (reference sequence). J was trimmed by 3 bases and V by 3 bases; bases with no gene match: 4. The CDR3 extends over 14 amino acids. The CDR3 loop reads CSARAGQGTDTQYF. The CDR3 bases are TGCAGTGCTAGGGCGGGACAGGGAACAGATACGCAGTATTTT.

This sequence joins TRBV20-1 and TRBJ2-7, with 8 bases that match TRBD1. The CDR3 covers 15 residues. V shed 0 bases and J 2 bases; nucleotides not matched to a gene: 6. Germline values: CDR1 DFQATT, CDR2 SNEGSKA (reference sequence). CDR3 nucleotides: TGCAGTGCTAGAGATTATCAGGGGGCCCCCTACGAGCAGTACTTC. Its protein is CSARDYQGAPYEQYF.

The chain links TRBV5-1 to TRBJ1-5, with D unclear. V dropped 0 bases and J dropped 3 bases, with 10 bases sitting between them. Germline V gene data show CDR1 as SGHRS and CDR2 as YFSETQ. CDR3 length: 15 residues. In DNA form, the CDR3 reads TGCGCCAGCAGCTTGGGGGGAAAGGACAATCAGCCCCAGCATTTT. Its protein product is CASSLGGKDNQPQHF.

The J gene is TRBJ1-1, the V gene TRBV30; no definite D call. In germline, CDR1 is GTSNPN, CDR2 SVGIG (reference sequence). This CDR3 is built from 11 residues. The germline V and J ends were trimmed by 4 bases and 3 bases, with 6 bases remaining between them. Here the CDR3 reads CAWNLYTEAFF. The CDR3 DNA is TGTGCCTGGAACCTATACACTGAAGCTTTCTTT.

The chain employs TRBV29-1 and TRBJ2-1, with 9 bases aligning to TRBD2. CDR3 size: 13 residues. With V trimmed by 3 bases and J by 5 bases, 2 bases remained unmatched. From germline, CDR1 is SQVTM and CDR2 ANQGSEA. CDR3 sequence reads: CSVEPSGNNEQFF. As DNA, the CDR3 is TGCAGCGTTGAGCCTAGCGGGAACAATGAGCAGTTCTTC.

The gene calls are TRBV4-1 and TRBJ2-6; D gene ambiguous. Deletions cut 1 base from V and 2 bases from J, with 9 bases between. Germline V gives CDR1 MGHRA, CDR2 YSYEKL. CDR3 size: 16 residues. The CDR3 here is CASSQGIAAGANVLTF. CDR3 nucleotides: TGCGCCAGCAGCCAAGGAATCGCAGCTGGGGCCAACGTCCTGACTTTC.

This clonotype was seen a few times. The chain carries TRBV12-3 or TRBV12-4 and TRBJ2-7; D is unresolved. V was cut by 2 bases and J by 0 bases, with 11 bases left in between. The CDR3 length is 15 residues. The CDR3 nucleotides are TGTGCCAGCAGTTTAACGTCCCTGAGCTCCTACGAGCAGTACTTC. Translated: CASSLTSLSSYEQYF.

The gene calls are TRBV29-1 and TRBJ1-1, with D possibly TRBD1 on 5 matching bases. The CDR3 has 16 residues. V shed 8 bases and J shed 1 base, with 23 bases lying between them. Germline V gene data show CDR1 as SQVTM and CDR2 as ANQGSEA. The CDR3 loop reads CSISGTGGRTNTEAFF. Here the CDR3 DNA reads TGCAGCATCTCCGGCACAGGTGGACGGACGAACACTGAAGCTTTCTTT.

This clonotype is a singleton in its sample. The rearrangement joins TRBV30 to TRBJ1-5; the D is unclear. Trimming cost V 1 base and J 9 bases, with 13 bases left between them. Germline V lookup: CDR1 GTSNPN, CDR2 SVGIG (reference sequence). The CDR3 covers 13 residues. The CDR3 sequence: CAWSADSAGPQHF. In DNA form, the CDR3 reads TGTGCCTGGAGTGCAGACTCCGCCGGGCCCCAGCATTTT.

The chain joins TRBV3-1 to TRBJ1-6; 9 bases map to TRBD1. This CDR3 contains 15 residues. V dropped 6 bases and J dropped 5; count of bases not matched to a gene: 5. Germline CDR1 reads LGHDT; CDR2 reads YNNKEL (reference sequence). The CDR3, as DNA: TGTGCCAGCAGACACTGGGACAGGGATAATTCACCCCTCCACTTT. This translates into CASRHWDRDNSPLHF.